Each of the 6 T cell receptor beta chains below was sequenced from the same sample in a study of low-dose radiotherapy and immunotherapy resistance in tumors. TRAV- and TRBV-specific primers primed first-strand cDNA, covering alpha and beta chains. Over approximately 20 PCR cycles, TCRs were amplified from a constant-region primer and V-primer adapter. TCRdb reanalysed the reads using MiXCR and keeps one entry per CDR3 protein. This sample yields around 11,000 distinct CDR3 sequences, of which 51% are seen a single time; roughly 7.3% belongs to the top ten. These receptors originate from a human donor with advanced metastatic prostate, ovarian, gallbladder or colorectal cancer (not recorded which). This table probably holds off-target reads from a library built for another chain.

The chain combines TRBV5-1 with TRBJ1-5, with 7 bases aligning to TRBD1. The CDR3 extends over 14 amino acids. V dropped 3 bases and J dropped 4; count of bases not matched to a gene: 4. Germline V gives CDR1 SGHRS, CDR2 YFSETQ. CDR3 bases: TGCGCCAGCAGCTCCGGGACAGCGAATCAGCCCCAGCATTTT. Residues: CASSSGTANQPQHF.

The gene calls are TRBV5-1 and TRBJ2-1, with 11 bases fitting TRBD2. J was trimmed by 3 bases and V by 8 bases; bases with no gene match: 7. The CDR3 extends over 15 amino acids. Looked up from germline, CDR1 is SGHRS and CDR2 is YFSETQ. CDR3 sequence reads: CASARTSGLYNEQFF. DNA for the CDR3: TGCGCCAGTGCTCGGACTAGCGGGCTCTACAATGAGCAGTTCTTC.

J is TRBJ2-7 and V is TRBV5-1; D is unresolved. The CDR3 has 14 residues. V was pared by 0 bases and J by 3 bases, with 10 bases between. CDR1 is SGHRS and CDR2 is YFSETQ in the germline V gene. The CDR3 DNA sequence: TGCGCCAGCAGCTTGGTTGGCCAGATCTACGAGCAGTACTTC. It codes for CASSLVGQIYEQYF.

The chain couples TRBV12-3 or TRBV12-4 to TRBJ2-6; perhaps TRBD1 as D (5 bases). V was trimmed by 6 bases and J by 4 bases, leaving 13 bases between them. CDR3 length equals 15 residues. The CDR3 loop reads CASRTTGDGANVLTF. CDR3 sequence (DNA): TGTGCCAGCAGAACTACAGGAGACGGGGCCAACGTCCTGACTTTC.

The chain employs TRBV10-3 and TRBJ2-1; 11 nucleotides align to TRBD2. Trimming at V came to 4 bases and at J to 4 bases, leaving 6 bases not matched to a gene. CDR1 is ENHRY, CDR2 SYGVKD, per germline. The CDR3 totals 16 residues. CDR3 bases: TGTGCCATCAGTGGACTAGCGGGATTGGTGTACAATGAGCAGTTCTTC. Translation: CAISGLAGLVYNEQFF.

This chain links TRBV28 with TRBJ1-5; D not resolved. Trimming stripped 7 bases from V and 0 bases from J, with 7 bases between. Germline CDR1 is MDHEN and CDR2 is SYDVKM. The CDR3 length is 13 residues. This CDR3 is CASKGGSNQPQHF. CDR3 DNA sequence: TGTGCCAGCAAAGGCGGTAGCAATCAGCCCCAGCATTTT.